The 21 T cell receptor beta chains below come from one sample, sequenced in a study of T cell repertoires in cytomegalovirus infection. What these receptors recognize is not known. TCRdb re-derived calls from the reads in MiXCR, one entry per CDR3 protein. The sample has some 800,000 distinct CDR3 sequences, 32% seen once. This material consisted of cultured CD8+ T cells from PBMCs, taken from culture after CMV antigen stimulation. The origin of the receptors is a human donor in good health (CMV status not recorded). Some clones in this sample may be carry-over from other donors' samples.

The chain has TRBV27 and TRBJ2-1; 11 nucleotides line up with TRBD2. The CDR3 has 17 residues. Germline V gene lookup returns CDR1 MNHEY and CDR2 SMNVEV (reference sequence). V gave up 1 base and J gave up 4 bases; unmatched junction bases: 6. This CDR3 reads CASSLLVAGGVYNEQFF. CDR3 nucleotides: TGTGCCAGCAGTTTATTGGTAGCGGGAGGGGTTTACAATGAGCAGTTCTTC.

This clonotype showed up just a few times. The chain uses TRBV6-4 and TRBJ2-1; D not resolved. With 3 bases removed from V and 6 bases from J, the gap between germline ends came to 12 bases. Germline loops: CDR1 MRHNA, CDR2 SNTAGT. The CDR3 totals 14 residues. CDR3 sequence (DNA): TGTGCCAGCAGTGAAATTAGTGGACGCAATGAGCAGTTCTTC. The encoded protein is CASSEISGRNEQFF.

The V gene is TRBV7-8, the J gene TRBJ2-7; D may match TRBD1 or TRBD2 (5 bases each). The CDR3 spans 15 residues. From germline, CDR1 is SGHVS and CDR2 FQNEAQ. Trimming left V 4 bases short and J 5 bases short, with 18 bases between. In nucleotides, the CDR3 is TGTGCCAGCAGCTCCCGGCGGGCAGGGTGGGACGAGCAGTACGTC. Protein sequence: CASSSRRAGWDEQYV.

In its sample, this clonotype was seen a few times. The gene calls are TRBV7-2 and TRBJ2-7; D might be TRBD2 (6 bases). V gave up 1 base and J gave up 0 bases, with 19 bases separating them. The germline V gene has CDR1 SGHTA and CDR2 FQGNSA. The CDR3 has 18 amino acids. CDR3 DNA: TGTGCCAGCAGCTTAGACGACAAGCGGGCTGTTAGCTCCTACGAGCAGTACTTC. It is translated as CASSLDDKRAVSSYEQYF.

The V and J genes are TRBV6-1 and TRBJ1-2; TRBD1 aligns across 7 bases. Trimming took 6 bases from V and 5 from J; bases not matched to a gene: 12. This CDR3 has 15 residues. Germline values: CDR1 MNHNS, CDR2 SASEGT. The CDR3 is CASRPPEGAVYGYTF. The CDR3 DNA follows: TGTGCCAGCAGACCGCCTGAGGGGGCAGTTTATGGCTACACCTTC.

The chain has TRBV2 and TRBJ1-2, with 12 bases aligning to TRBD1. The V gene's germline CDR1 is SNHLY and CDR2 FYNNEI. The V and J ends lost 3 bases and 6 bases, in that order; junction bases with no gene match: 8. The CDR3 sequence is 16 residues long. The CDR3 DNA sequence: TGTGCCAGCAGTGAGGGGACAGGGGGCATGGGAGATGGCTACACCTTC. Protein sequence: CASSEGTGGMGDGYTF.

This clonotype was detected many times. The chain is built from TRBV6-1 and TRBJ1-5; D unresolved. This CDR3 contains 16 residues. The V end was cut by 2 bases, the J end by 9 bases, with 20 bases between. Germline values: CDR1 MNHNS, CDR2 SASEGT. The chain's CDR3 is CASSELTENWARPQHF. DNA of the CDR3: TGTGCCAGCAGTGAACTTACAGAGAATTGGGCACGGCCCCAGCATTTT.

The chain has TRBV14 and TRBJ1-2; unclear D gene. Germline-derived CDR1 and CDR2 are SGHDN and FVKESK. This CDR3 spans 16 amino acids. Trimming removed 0 bases at V and 0 bases at J, with 11 bases between. The CDR3 nucleotides read TGTGCCAGCAGCCAAGATCAGAGAAAAACTAACTATGGCTACACCTTC. Translated, it gives CASSQDQRKTNYGYTF.

The chain uses TRBV6-2 or TRBV6-3 and TRBJ1-1, with TRBD1 identical over 8 bases. In germline, CDR1 is MNHEY, CDR2 SVGEGT. CDR3 length: 15 residues. Unmatched junction bases numbered 11, after V lost 6 bases and J lost 5 bases. CDR3 loop: CASSEIQGELTEAFF. In DNA, the CDR3 is TGTGCCAGCAGCGAAATACAGGGGGAATTGACTGAAGCTTTCTTT.

This chain connects TRBV29-1 to TRBJ2-7; perhaps TRBD2 as D (5 bases). CDR1 is SQVTM, CDR2 ANQGSEA, per germline. The CDR3 has 15 residues. Between the trimmed V and J ends, which lost 7 bases and 4 bases, there was a span of 23 bases. The CDR3 region is CSAMGRVNEEYEQYF. CDR3 DNA sequence: TGCAGCGCGATGGGGAGAGTTAATGAGGAGTACGAGCAGTACTTC.

The chain joins TRBV7-4 to TRBJ2-5; 7 bases line up with TRBD2. Germline assignment: CDR1 SGHVT and CDR2 SQSDAQ. J gave up 5 bases and V 10 bases, and 10 bases lay outside the gene matches. CDR3 length equals 13 residues. As DNA, the CDR3 is TGTGCCAACAAGCCCGGACTAGATGAGACCCAGTACTTC. Translating gives CANKPGLDETQYF.

This clonotype turned up a few times. The V call is TRBV15, the J call TRBJ1-5; 9 bases are a match to TRBD1. The CDR3 spans 15 residues. CDR1 and CDR2 (germline): LNHNV, YYDKDF (reference sequence). V dropped 11 bases and J dropped 0; count of bases not matched to a gene: 8. Written as DNA, the CDR3 is TGTGCCTCTCAGGACAGGGGACTTAGCAATCAGCCCCAGCATTTT. This translates into CASQDRGLSNQPQHF.

V is TRBV20-1 and J is TRBJ1-2; 7 bases line up with TRBD1. The CDR3 sequence is 15 residues long. The V and J ends lost 0 bases and 4 bases, in that order; junction bases with no gene match: 8. Germline V CDR1 and CDR2: DFQATT, SNEGSKA (reference sequence). The CDR3 DNA reads as TGCAGTGCTAGAGAGCCGACAGGGTTGGGCTATGGCTACACCTTC. It specifies CSAREPTGLGYGYTF.

In its sample, this clonotype was seen a few times. The chain recombines TRBV25-1 with TRBJ1-4; D gene unclear. Germline CDR1 MGHDK, CDR2 SYGVNS. V gave up 3 bases and J gave up 3 bases, with 11 bases separating them. The CDR3 covers 15 residues. The chain's CDR3 is CASSDLGKSNEKLFF. The CDR3 DNA reads as TGTGCCAGCAGTGACTTGGGGAAGTCTAATGAAAAACTGTTTTTT.

This clonotype has just a few counts. The chain combines TRBV12-3 or TRBV12-4 with TRBJ2-1; D unclear. CDR3 size: 13 residues. With 5 bases removed from V and 3 bases from J, the gap between germline ends came to 8 bases. The CDR3 bases are TGTGCCAGCAGTACCCGCCACTACAATGAGCAGTTCTTC. Amino acids: CASSTRHYNEQFF.

The V gene is TRBV5-4, the J gene TRBJ2-7, with unresolved D. Between the trimmed V and J ends, which lost 2 bases and 1 base, there was a span of 10 bases. This CDR3 region has 14 residues. CDR1 and CDR2 (germline): SGHNT, YYREEE (reference sequence). This chain's CDR3 is CASSFMGSSYEQYV. The CDR3 DNA follows: TGTGCCAGCAGCTTTATGGGGTCGTCCTACGAGCAGTACGTC.

This chain connects TRBV9 to TRBJ1-6, with a weak D call TRBD1 (6 bases). Germline V gene sequence: CDR1 SGDLS, CDR2 YYNGEE. Trimming left V 3 bases short and J 6 bases short, with 13 bases between. This CDR3 is built from 15 residues. The CDR3 nucleotides are TGTGCCAGCAGCGACCTACAGGGAACTAATTCACCCCTCCACTTT. Translation gives CASSDLQGTNSPLHF.

This clonotype was seen a few times. V and J are TRBV6-1 and TRBJ1-1; D call uncertain. Trimming removed 1 base from V and 5 bases from J, with 5 bases in between. Germline CDR1 MNHNS, CDR2 SASEGT. This CDR3 contains 12 residues. The CDR3 loop is CASSEGWTEAFF. CDR3 nucleotides: TGTGCCAGCAGTGAAGGCTGGACTGAAGCTTTCTTT.

This clonotype has only a few counts. The chain couples TRBV4-1 to TRBJ1-4; no clear D. From germline, CDR1 is MGHRA and CDR2 YSYEKL. Trimming took off 4 bases at V and 4 bases at J, with 22 bases between the two ends. This CDR3 spans 18 amino acids. CDR3 region: CASSRSSVPISGNEKLFF. Written as DNA, the CDR3 is TGCGCCAGCAGCCGGAGCTCAGTCCCGATTTCGGGTAATGAAAAACTGTTTTTT.

The chain is built from TRBV7-9 and TRBJ1-3; 7 bases are shared with TRBD1. CDR1 and CDR2 from the germline V gene are SEHNR and FQNEAQ (reference sequence). The CDR3 is 16 amino acids. V gave up 6 bases and J gave up 4 bases; unmatched junction bases: 12. The CDR3: CASSLDRTGGGNTIYF. For the CDR3, the DNA is TGTGCCAGCAGTCTAGACCGGACAGGTGGGGGAAACACCATATATTTT.

The rearrangement joins TRBV23-1 to TRBJ2-4; D possibly corresponds to TRBD2 (6 bases). TRBV23-1 is given ORF status, its function remaining uncertain. This CDR3 has 16 amino acids. Trimming cost V 2 bases and J 3 bases, with 14 bases left between them. The CDR3 bases are TGCGCCAGCAGTCAACAGCAACCGGGAGTCAAAAACATTCAGTACTTC. It encodes CASSQQQPGVKNIQYF.